The next 9 T cell receptor beta chains were all read from a single sample in a study of blood T cell repertoires in COVID-19. Method: immunoSEQ multiplex PCR; TCRdb's copy keeps in-frame clones and lacks some. The table includes approximately 300,000 clones, 85% to 95% detected once. Specimen: PBMCs or T cells enriched from blood (not recorded which). These receptors were obtained from a woman in her thirties who had been exposed to COVID-19.

The J gene is TRBJ1-4, the V gene TRBV27; TRBD1 agrees at 7 bases. In germline, CDR1 is MNHEY, CDR2 SMNVEV (reference sequence). The CDR3 is made up of 14 amino acids. After removal of 6 bases from V and 7 bases from J, the junction contained 8 bases not matched to a gene. The CDR3 sequence: CASRPQGEAEKLFF. CDR3 nucleotide sequence: TGTGCCAGCAGGCCCCAGGGGGAGGCTGAAAAACTGTTTTTT.

The chain links TRBV7-6 to TRBJ1-5; 8 bases fit TRBD1. CDR1 is SGHVS and CDR2 is FNYEAQ in the germline V gene. Trimming took 4 bases from V and 7 from J; bases not matched to a gene: 12. This CDR3 spans 16 amino acids. CDR3 sequence: CASSSFPRGLGQPQHF. For the CDR3, the DNA is TGTGCCAGCAGCTCGTTCCCCAGGGGGCTGGGACAGCCCCAGCATTTT.

The chain carries TRBV27 and TRBJ1-6; D perhaps matches TRBD1 (6 bases). This CDR3 has 14 amino acids. The germline V and J ends were trimmed by 3 bases and 5 bases, with 8 bases remaining between them. Germline values: CDR1 MNHEY, CDR2 SMNVEV (reference sequence). The CDR3 loop is CASSFRDNNSPLHF. CDR3 nucleotides: TGTGCCAGCAGTTTCCGGGACAATAATTCACCCCTCCACTTT.

The chain uses TRBV3-1 (or the pseudogene TRBV3-2) and TRBJ1-6; 8 nucleotides match TRBD1. Germline assignment: CDR1 LGHDT and CDR2 YNNKEL (reference sequence). The length of the CDR3 is 15 residues. With V trimmed by 3 bases and J by 8 bases, 6 bases remained unmatched. CDR3 amino acids: CASSQPNRGDSPLHF. Written as DNA, the CDR3 is TGTGCCAGCAGCCAGCCCAACAGGGGGGATTCACCCCTCCACTTT.

The V call is TRBV15, the J call TRBJ1-2, with 7 bases lining up with TRBD1. V lost 0 bases, J lost 4 bases, and 8 bases stayed unmatched. The CDR3 runs to 16 residues. Germline V gives CDR1 LNHNV, CDR2 YYDKDF (reference sequence). The CDR3 coding sequence is TGTGCCACCAGCAGAGATCCCCGCAGGGGGGCCTATGGCTACACCTTC. It encodes CATSRDPRRGAYGYTF.

The chain joins TRBV5-1 to TRBJ2-7; the match to TRBD2 covers 13 bases. J was trimmed by 0 bases and V by 3 bases; bases with no gene match: 6. CDR3 length: 17 residues. The germline V gene encodes CDR1 SGHRS and CDR2 YFSETQ. The CDR3 is CASSSGTSGDSSYEQYF. DNA of the CDR3: TGCGCCAGCAGCTCTGGGACTAGCGGGGACAGCTCCTACGAGCAGTACTTC.

The gene calls are TRBV6-5 and TRBJ2-1; D perhaps matches TRBD1 (7 bases). Germline loops: CDR1 MNHEY, CDR2 SVGAGI. The CDR3 has 16 residues. V lost 3 bases, J lost 2 bases, and 14 bases lay in between. CDR3 DNA sequence: TGTGCCAGCAGTTATTCAGGGGGGCGGGCCTACAATGAGCAGTTCTTC. It is translated as CASSYSGGRAYNEQFF.

The V and J genes are TRBV4-1 and TRBJ1-3; 8 bases fit TRBD1. Germline V lookup: CDR1 MGHRA, CDR2 YSYEKL. The CDR3 is 16 residues long. V shed 3 bases and J 4 bases; nucleotides not matched to a gene: 8. In DNA form, the CDR3 reads TGCGCCAGCAGCCACCAGACAGGGGTGGGCGGAAACACCATATATTTT. It codes for CASSHQTGVGGNTIYF.

This clone appeared once. V and J are TRBV5-5 and TRBJ2-5, with 8 bases matching TRBD2. Trimming cost V 3 bases and J 5 bases; bases outside gene matches: 6. The CDR3 sequence is 14 residues long. Germline V gene sequence: CDR1 SGHKS, CDR2 YYEKEE (reference sequence). The CDR3, as DNA: TGTGCCAGCAGCTCCGCGGGGGGCGGGGAGACCCAGTACTTC. Translated: CASSSAGGGETQYF.